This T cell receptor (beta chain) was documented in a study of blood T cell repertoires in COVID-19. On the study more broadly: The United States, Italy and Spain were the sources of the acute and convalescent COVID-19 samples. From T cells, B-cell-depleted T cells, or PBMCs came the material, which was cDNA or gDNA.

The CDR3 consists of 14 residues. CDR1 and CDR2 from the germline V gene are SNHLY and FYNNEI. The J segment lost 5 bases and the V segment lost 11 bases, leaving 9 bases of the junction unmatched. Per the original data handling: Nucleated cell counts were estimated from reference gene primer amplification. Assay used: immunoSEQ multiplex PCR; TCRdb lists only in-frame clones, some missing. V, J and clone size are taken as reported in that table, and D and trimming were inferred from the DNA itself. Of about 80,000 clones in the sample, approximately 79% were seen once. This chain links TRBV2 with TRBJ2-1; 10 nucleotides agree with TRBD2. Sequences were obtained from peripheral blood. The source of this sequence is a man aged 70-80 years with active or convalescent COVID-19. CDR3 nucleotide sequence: TGTGCCTCAACAAGAGCGGGGGGGAACAATGAGCAGTTCTTC. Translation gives CASTRAGGNNEQFF.